This TCR beta chain was documented in a study of control samples from healthy donors and cancer patients. TCRdb keeps only in-frame clones here, not all; method: immunoSEQ multiplex PCR. Of under 150,000 clones in the sample, just under 95% were seen once. Looked up from germline, CDR1 is LGHNA and CDR2 is YNFKEQ. This CDR3 is built from 16 residues. Trimming removed 6 bases from V and 4 bases from J, with 20 bases in between. The chain carries TRBV4-2 and TRBJ2-3, with D tentatively TRBD1 or TRBD2 (5 bases each). The clonotype was recovered from a man aged 30-40 years in good health. Sequencing was done on a sample of blood. The CDR3 DNA reads as TGTGCCAGCAGTTCCACCGGGACGGGATCCTCAGATACGCAGTATTTT. Protein product: CASSSTGTGSSDTQYF.